Below, 5 T cell receptor beta chains from the same sample are listed, as sequenced in a study of breast tumors, draining lymph nodes, adjacent tissues. The lymph nodes were axillary draining lymph nodes from breast cancer patients. Each CDR3 protein gets one entry after TCRdb re-called the multiplex PCR reads with MiXCR. The sample carries more than 85,000 distinct CDR3 sequences, over 20% recorded once. Sequenced material: axillary lymph node tissue. These receptors originate from a female donor with breast cancer. Some clones in this sample may be carry-over from other donors' samples.

This clonotype was recorded many times. The chain links TRBV27 to TRBJ2-1; the D is unclear. V lost 6 bases to trimming and J lost 2 bases, with 11 bases between them. The CDR3 contains 14 residues. CDR1 and CDR2 (germline): MNHEY, SMNVEV (reference sequence). Written as DNA, the CDR3 is TGTGCCAGCAGCTTAGGTGGGACCTACAATGAGCAGTTCTTC. Protein sequence: CASSLGGTYNEQFF.

This clonotype was detected many times. The chain uses TRBV15 and TRBJ2-1, with 9 bases identical to TRBD1. This CDR3 spans 16 amino acids. Germline V gives CDR1 LNHNV, CDR2 YYDKDF (reference sequence). V shed 5 bases and J 5 bases; nucleotides not matched to a gene: 10. CDR3 residues: CATSRLPGQGNNEQFF. CDR3 DNA: TGTGCCACCAGCCGGCTACCGGGACAGGGAAACAATGAGCAGTTCTTC.

A remark on this clonotype: Because it lacks the conserved phenylalanine or tryptophan at the end, this CDR3 is likely a read error. V and J are TRBV11-2 and TRBJ1-2, with D tentatively TRBD1 (6 bases). This CDR3 has 13 residues. V was clipped by 5 bases and J by 2 bases, with 9 bases between them. Germline V gives CDR1 SGHAT, CDR2 FQNNGV. The CDR3 loop reads CASSTTGNYGYTL. As DNA, the CDR3 is TGTGCCAGCAGCACCACAGGGAACTATGGCTACACCCTC.

The J gene is TRBJ2-1, the V gene TRBV20-1; TRBD2 aligns across 13 bases. Germline V CDR1 and CDR2: DFQATT, SNEGSKA (reference sequence). This CDR3 comprises 16 residues. V lost 2 bases to trimming and J lost 14 bases; unmatched junction nucleotides: 15. The CDR3 region has the DNA TGCAGTGCTAGATCTCGGACTAGCGGGAGAATGTATGGTGAGTTCTTC. Translating gives CSARSRTSGRMYGEFF.

In its sample, this clonotype was seen many times. The chain employs TRBV4-1 and TRBJ2-1, with no clear D. Trimming pared 4 bases from V and 7 bases from J, leaving 17 bases between. The germline V gene encodes CDR1 MGHRA and CDR2 YSYEKL. The CDR3 spans 15 residues. The CDR3 loop is CASSRSELPGNEQFF. DNA for the CDR3: TGCGCCAGCAGCCGTTCCGAACTCCCTGGGAATGAGCAGTTCTTC.